This T cell receptor (beta chain) was captured in a study of response to subunit inactivated influenza vaccine. Study-level results: After each seasonal influenza vaccination, few new T cells are recruited, the authors suggested.

Per the germline V gene, CDR1 is SGHDT and CDR2 is YYEEEE. The CDR3 is made up of 17 amino acids. Trimming at V came to 0 bases and at J to 6 bases, leaving 9 bases not matched to a gene. MiXCR, run by TCRdb on the RT-PCR reads, gives a single entry per CDR3 protein. The sample lists roughly 460,000 distinct CDR3 sequences; approximately 11% were seen once. Concerning this clonotype itself: Its antigen is still unknown.

This clonotype was obtained from a man aged 50 to 60 who received an inactivated influenza vaccine. This sample comprised PBMCs from blood, obtained roughly 48 days after vaccination. The gene calls are TRBV5-6 and TRBJ2-1; 10 bases are shared with TRBD2. In DNA, the CDR3 is TGTGCCAGCAGCTTGGCAATAGCGGGGGGCCTCCGCAATGAGCAGTTCTTC. The encoded protein is CASSLAIAGGLRNEQFF.